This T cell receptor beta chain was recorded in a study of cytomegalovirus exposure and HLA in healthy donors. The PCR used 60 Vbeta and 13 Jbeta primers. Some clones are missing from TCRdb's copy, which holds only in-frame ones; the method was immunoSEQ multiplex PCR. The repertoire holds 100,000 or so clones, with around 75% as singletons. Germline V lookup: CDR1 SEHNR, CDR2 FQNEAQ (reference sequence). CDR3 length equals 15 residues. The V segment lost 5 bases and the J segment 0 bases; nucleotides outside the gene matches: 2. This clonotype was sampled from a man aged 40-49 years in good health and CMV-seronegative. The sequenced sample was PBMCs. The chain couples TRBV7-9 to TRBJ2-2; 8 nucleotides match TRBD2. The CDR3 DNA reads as TGTGCCAGCAGCCGCGGGGGGCCGAACACCGGGGAGCTGTTTTTT. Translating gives CASSRGGPNTGELFF.